The 27 T cell receptor beta chains in this list originate from one sample, sequenced in a study of OX40 agonist ivuxolimab in advanced cancers. Produced via immunoSEQ multiplex PCR; TCRdb's table is partial and in-frame only. Here the sample spans some 44,000 clones, approximately 83% being singletons. The material was CD4+ or CD8+ T cells sorted from blood, obtained in a trial of the OX40 agonist ivuxolimab. These receptors came from an adult with an advanced solid tumor such as melanoma, head and neck, liver or kidney cancer.

The chain is built from TRBV19 and TRBJ1-5, with D maybe TRBD1 (5 bases). Germline CDR1 LNHDA, CDR2 SQIVND (reference sequence). The CDR3 is 15 residues long. V lost 1 base and J 7 bases, leaving 14 bases between the germline ends. The CDR3 loop is CASSIVSWGGQPQHF. The CDR3, as DNA: TGTGCCAGTAGTATAGTTTCCTGGGGCGGGCAGCCCCAGCATTTT.

This clone is a singleton in its sample. V is TRBV5-1 and J is TRBJ1-1; D is ambiguous. Germline CDR1 is SGHRS and CDR2 is YFSETQ. The CDR3 covers 14 residues. With 1 base removed from V and 2 bases from J, the gap between germline ends came to 9 bases. The chain's CDR3 is CASSLSNVNTEAFF. CDR3 DNA sequence: TGCGCCAGCAGCTTGAGTAATGTTAACACTGAAGCTTTCTTT.

The chain uses TRBV19 and TRBJ1-1; possible D gene TRBD1, 6 bases. The CDR3 length is 15 residues. The V gene lost 4 bases and the J gene lost 2 bases, with 14 bases spanning the gap. Germline V gene sequence: CDR1 LNHDA, CDR2 SQIVND (reference sequence). The CDR3 DNA follows: TGTGCCAGTAGTAGCCGGGACATAGAAAACACTGAAGCTTTCTTT. Protein: CASSSRDIENTEAFF.

This chain uses TRBV27 with TRBJ2-6; D is possibly TRBD1 (5 bases). Germline V lookup: CDR1 MNHEY, CDR2 SMNVEV (reference sequence). This CDR3 contains 14 residues. The V end was cut by 8 bases, the J end by 2 bases, with 10 bases between. The chain's CDR3 is CASLGPPGANVLTF. CDR3 coding DNA: TGTGCCAGCCTGGGGCCTCCTGGGGCCAACGTCCTGACTTTC.

V is TRBV28 and J is TRBJ1-4; TRBD1 might be the D (6 bases). This CDR3 is 16 amino acids long. The V and J ends lost 3 bases and 3 bases respectively, with 14 bases between them. The germline gives CDR1 MDHEN, CDR2 SYDVKM. The CDR3 spells CASSFMGARANEKLFF. The CDR3, as DNA: TGTGCCAGCAGTTTTATGGGGGCGCGGGCTAATGAAAAACTGTTTTTT.

The chain uses TRBV14 and TRBJ1-1; D remains ambiguous. Between the trimmed V and J ends, which lost 2 bases and 10 bases, there was a span of 8 bases. CDR3 size: 11 residues. Germline V gives CDR1 SGHDN, CDR2 FVKESK. CDR3 in amino acids: CASSQYQTAFF. CDR3 nucleotides: TGTGCCAGCAGCCAATACCAGACAGCTTTCTTT.

V gene TRBV29-1 combines with J gene TRBJ2-5, with a weak D call TRBD2 (5 bases). The V gene's germline CDR1 is SQVTM and CDR2 ANQGSEA. The CDR3 runs to 14 residues. V dropped 2 bases and J dropped 5 bases, with 15 bases sitting between them. The CDR3 reads CSVEPAARRETQYF. The DNA for the CDR3 is TGCAGCGTTGAACCAGCGGCACGGAGGGAGACCCAGTACTTC.

This chain connects TRBV7-9 to TRBJ1-1; TRBD1 aligns across 9 bases. Trimming removed 5 bases from V and 5 bases from J; junction bases left unmatched: 6. The CDR3 has 14 amino acids. Germline V lookup: CDR1 SEHNR, CDR2 FQNEAQ (reference sequence). Written as DNA, the CDR3 is TGTGCCAGCAGCACCGGGACAGGGAGAACTGAAGCTTTCTTT. Translation gives CASSTGTGRTEAFF.

Only one count was recorded for this clone. The V call is TRBV5-1, the J call TRBJ2-7; D remains ambiguous. The V gene's germline CDR1 is SGHRS and CDR2 YFSETQ. Trimming took 2 bases from V and 2 from J, leaving 11 bases between them. This CDR3 has 14 residues. The CDR3 DNA reads TGCGCCAGCAGCTTACCGGACGGAGCCTACGAGCAGTACTTC. Its protein product is CASSLPDGAYEQYF.

V is TRBV28 and J is TRBJ1-2; D gene unclear. The CDR3 loop spans 13 amino acids. Per germline, CDR1 MDHEN and CDR2 SYDVKM. Trimming cost V 1 base and J 4 bases, with 7 bases left between them. In DNA form, the CDR3 reads TGTGCCAGCAGTTTATCCGCGACCTATGGCTACACCTTC. It encodes CASSLSATYGYTF.

This chain uses TRBV14 with TRBJ2-5; 13 bases align to TRBD2. With V trimmed by 4 bases and J by 3 bases, 5 bases remained unmatched. The CDR3 loop spans 16 amino acids. Germline CDR1 reads SGHDN; CDR2 reads FVKESK. CDR3 sequence: CASSPTSGRREETQYF. CDR3 bases: TGTGCCAGCAGCCCGACTAGCGGGAGGAGGGAAGAGACCCAGTACTTC.

The chain couples TRBV30 to TRBJ2-1, with D possibly TRBD2 on 6 matching bases. The CDR3 is made up of 15 amino acids. Trimming took 0 bases from V and 6 from J, leaving 15 bases between them. From germline, CDR1 is GTSNPN and CDR2 SVGIG (reference sequence). The CDR3 DNA is TGTGCCTGGAGTGTCATGGCGGGACGGGCCAATGAGCAGTTCTTC. Translated: CAWSVMAGRANEQFF.

This chain joins TRBV11-1 and TRBJ1-2, with D uncertain. Trimming shortened V by 1 base and J by 3 bases, and 6 bases separated the two germline ends. The CDR3 contains 13 residues. Germline CDR1 SGHAT, CDR2 FQDESV (reference sequence). For the CDR3, the DNA is TGTGCCAGCAGCTTAGGGGCAGACTATGGCTACACCTTC. Translating it yields CASSLGADYGYTF. Using reference TRBV11-1 and TRBJ1-2 for the parts outside the CDR3, the full variable domain is EAEVAQSPRYKITEKSQAVAFWCDPISGHATLYWYRQILGQGPELLVQFQDESVVDDSQLPKDRFSAERLKGVDSTLKIQPAELGDSAMYLCASSLGADYGYTFGSGTRLTVV.

This sequence joins TRBV7-8 and TRBJ2-7; D unclear. Germline CDR1 and CDR2: SGHVS and FQNEAQ. This CDR3 contains 12 residues. V lost 4 bases to trimming and J lost 3 bases, with 7 bases between them. CDR3 residues: CASSSQHYEQYF. CDR3 bases: TGTGCCAGCAGCTCGCAGCACTACGAGCAGTACTTC.

This clone was detected only a few times. The chain employs TRBV5-1 and TRBJ2-1; TRBD2 matches 10 bases. Germline values: CDR1 SGHRS, CDR2 YFSETQ. J lost 0 bases, V lost 0 bases, and 6 bases had no gene match. This CDR3 spans 18 amino acids. The CDR3 sequence is CASSLAGTSESSYNEQFF. The CDR3 region has the DNA TGCGCCAGCAGCTTGGCCGGGACTAGCGAGAGCTCCTACAATGAGCAGTTCTTC.

This clone was seen more than once but under ten times. This chain links TRBV11-2 with TRBJ1-1; D is uncertain. V shed 5 bases and J shed 5 bases, with 15 bases lying between them. CDR3 length: 14 residues. Germline loops: CDR1 SGHAT, CDR2 FQNNGV. CDR3: CASSRDAPLTEAFF. The CDR3 coding sequence is TGTGCCAGCAGCCGTGACGCACCCCTTACTGAAGCTTTCTTT.

The rearrangement joins TRBV30 to TRBJ2-2, with 10 bases lining up with TRBD2. The CDR3 spans 15 residues. Trimming at V came to 6 bases and at J to 1 base, leaving 5 bases not matched to a gene. Germline CDR1 reads GTSNPN; CDR2 reads SVGIG (reference sequence). CDR3 sequence reads: CACRLAGRNTGELFF. The CDR3 coding sequence is TGTGCCTGCCGACTAGCGGGCAGGAACACCGGGGAGCTGTTTTTT.

V usage is TRBV4-1 and J usage is TRBJ2-3, with D tentatively TRBD2 (5 bases). This CDR3 spans 19 amino acids. Deletions cut 0 bases from V and 4 bases from J, with 23 bases between. Germline V lookup: CDR1 MGHRA, CDR2 YSYEKL. Here the CDR3 DNA reads TGCGCCAGCAGCCAAGAATTTAAGAGTCTAGTCGGGGTCCCAGATACGCAGTATTTT. It translates to CASSQEFKSLVGVPDTQYF.

The chain carries TRBV19 and TRBJ2-3; no definite D call. Trimming pared 4 bases from V and 2 bases from J, leaving 7 bases between. Germline V CDR1 and CDR2: LNHDA, SQIVND (reference sequence). This CDR3 is 13 amino acids long. DNA for the CDR3: TGTGCCAGTAGTACGCAGGTCACAGATACGCAGTATTTT. This translates into CASSTQVTDTQYF.

V gene TRBV19 combines with J gene TRBJ2-7, with 10 positions matching TRBD2. With V trimmed by 3 bases and J by 0 bases, 2 bases remained unmatched. The CDR3 spans 15 residues. Germline values: CDR1 LNHDA, CDR2 SQIVND (reference sequence). CDR3 DNA: TGTGCCAGTAGTATGAGGACTAGCGGCTCCTACGAGCAGTACTTC. It specifies CASSMRTSGSYEQYF.

The genes are TRBV7-6 and TRBJ2-7; 9 bases line up with TRBD1. Unmatched junction bases numbered 3, after V lost 0 bases and J lost 3 bases. This CDR3 is 15 amino acids long. Germline CDR1 reads SGHVS; CDR2 reads FNYEAQ. The CDR3 is CASSLAPGQGYEQYF. CDR3 nucleotides: TGTGCCAGCAGCTTAGCCCCGGGACAGGGCTACGAGCAGTACTTC. The whole variable domain, filled in from reference TRBV7-6 and TRBJ2-7, reads GAGVSQSPRYKVTKRGQDVALRCDPISGHVSLYWYRQALGQGPEFLTYFNYEAQQDKSGLPNDRFSAERPEGSISTLTIQRTEQRDSAMYRCASSLAPGQGYEQYFGPGTRLTVT.

This clone has only one observation. V gene TRBV28 combines with J gene TRBJ1-2, with D possibly being TRBD1 (6 bases). This CDR3 region has 17 residues. Germline V gives CDR1 MDHEN, CDR2 SYDVKM. V was trimmed by 5 bases and J by 4 bases, leaving 23 bases between them. The CDR3 DNA follows: TGTGCCAGCAGTCGACTTCTCCCCGGGACACCCCTCTATGGCTACACCTTC. This translates into CASSRLLPGTPLYGYTF.

The J gene is TRBJ1-4, the V gene TRBV6-5; the D is unclear. Germline V lookup: CDR1 MNHEY, CDR2 SVGAGI. V lost 0 bases, J lost 10 bases, and 9 bases lay in between. The CDR3 length is 13 residues. CDR3 DNA sequence: TGTGCCAGCAGTTACTCGGGAGGAGGAAAACTGTTTTTT. Encoded protein: CASSYSGGGKLFF.

This chain uses TRBV19 with TRBJ1-2; D uncertain. V lost 1 base to trimming and J lost 4 bases, with 10 bases between them. This CDR3 is built from 14 residues. Germline V gene sequence: CDR1 LNHDA, CDR2 SQIVND (reference sequence). The CDR3 here is CASSIGGHIYGYTF. The CDR3, as DNA: TGTGCCAGTAGTATAGGAGGGCACATCTATGGCTACACCTTC.

The CDR3 DNA sequence: TGTGCCAGCAGCTTATACTCCCCCGGGACTAGCGGGGAGAACCAAGAGACCCAGTACTTC. This sequence encodes CASSLYSPGTSGENQETQYF. The V and J genes are TRBV13 and TRBJ2-5; 13 nucleotides match TRBD2. The ends lost 2 bases at V and 0 bases at J; junction bases unmatched: 12. Germline-derived CDR1 and CDR2 are PRHDT and FYEKMQ (reference sequence). The CDR3 has 20 amino acids.

J is TRBJ2-7 and V is TRBV2, with D possibly TRBD1 on 5 matching bases. Per germline, CDR1 SNHLY and CDR2 FYNNEI. The V and J ends lost 4 bases and 6 bases respectively, with 13 bases between them. The CDR3 has 13 residues. This chain's CDR3 is CASSVPGKVEQYF. CDR3 DNA sequence: TGTGCCAGCAGTGTTCCAGGGAAGGTCGAGCAGTACTTC.

The chain links TRBV6-5 to TRBJ2-7, with 7 bases that match TRBD2. V lost 8 bases to trimming and J lost 2 bases; unmatched junction nucleotides: 3. This CDR3 contains 12 residues. Germline V CDR1 and CDR2: MNHEY, SVGAGI. CDR3 coding DNA: TGTGCCAGCCATGGGGGGGCCTACGAGCAGTACTTC. It yields the protein CASHGGAYEQYF.